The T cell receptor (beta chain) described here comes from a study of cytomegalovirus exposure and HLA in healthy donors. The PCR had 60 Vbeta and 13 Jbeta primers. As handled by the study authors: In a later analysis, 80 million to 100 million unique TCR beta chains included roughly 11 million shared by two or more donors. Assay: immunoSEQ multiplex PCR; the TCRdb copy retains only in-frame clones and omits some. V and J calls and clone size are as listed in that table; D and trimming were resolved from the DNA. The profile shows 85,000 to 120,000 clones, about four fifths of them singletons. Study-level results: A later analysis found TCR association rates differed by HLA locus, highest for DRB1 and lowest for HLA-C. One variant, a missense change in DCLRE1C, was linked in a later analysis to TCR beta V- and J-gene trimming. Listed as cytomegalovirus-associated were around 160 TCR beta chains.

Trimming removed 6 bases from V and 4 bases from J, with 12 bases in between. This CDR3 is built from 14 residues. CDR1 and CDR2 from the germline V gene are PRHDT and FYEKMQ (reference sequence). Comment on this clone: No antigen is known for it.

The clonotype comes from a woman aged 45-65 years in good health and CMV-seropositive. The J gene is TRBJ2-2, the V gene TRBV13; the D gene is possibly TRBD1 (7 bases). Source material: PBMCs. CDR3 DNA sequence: TGTGCCAGCAGACGACAGGGAGGCACCGGGGAGCTGTTTTTT. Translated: CASRRQGGTGELFF.